These T cell receptor beta chains were read from a single sample in a study of blood T cell repertoires in COVID-19. TCRdb's copy holds only in-frame clones and misses some; the assay was immunoSEQ multiplex PCR. This table holds some 390,000 clones, 70% to 90% found once. The sequencing sample was made of peripheral blood. Source of these receptors: a woman aged 40 to 50 with COVID-19, enrolled during active disease. The CDR3 runs from the conserved cysteine through the conserved F or W. The D gene is left open where the match is weak. Rows may omit the clone size; those that give it use once, few, many or a size class.

cdr3_length,j_call,d_call,v_call,clone_size,cdr3_nt,cdr3_aa
17,TRBJ1-5,TRBD1,TRBV6-2/TRBV6-3,.,TGTGCCAGCAGTTACTCCGGGACAGACTATAGCAATCAGCCCCAGCATTTT,CASSYSGTDYSNQPQHF
17,TRBJ2-3,.,TRBV9,.,TGTGCCAGCAGCGTAGAATATAGCAGGACTAGCACAGATACGCAGTATTTT,CASSVEYSRTSTDTQYF
15,TRBJ1-6,.,TRBV5-1,many,TGCGCCAGCAGCTTGGCCTGGCAGGGCTTCTCACCCCTCCACTTT,CASSLAWQGFSPLHF
15,TRBJ2-3,.,TRBV5-1,.,TGCGCCAGCAGCTTGGCTCCAGGGCGCACAGATACGCAGTATTTT,CASSLAPGRTDTQYF
16,TRBJ2-7,.,TRBV28,.,TGTGCCAGCCGGAGGGGAGGGGGTGGCACGGGCTACGAGCAGTACTTC,CASRRGGGGTGYEQYF
13,TRBJ1-2,.,TRBV27,.,TGTGCCAGCAGTTCGGGACTGGCCCATGGCTACACCTTC,CASSSGLAHGYTF
15,TRBJ2-4,TRBD1,TRBV19,.,TGTGCCAGTAGTATAGTCGGACAGGGCCGGGACATTCAGTACTTC,CASSIVGQGRDIQYF
14,TRBJ2-1,TRBD2,TRBV7-2,.,TGTGCCAGCAGCTTATGGGAGGGTTTGAATGAGCAGTTCTTC,CASSLWEGLNEQFF
13,TRBJ2-7,.,TRBV19,.,TGTGCCAGTAGCATAATACCAGGGAACGAGCAGTACTTC,CASSIIPGNEQYF
14,TRBJ2-7,TRBD2,TRBV6-5,.,TGTGCCAGCAGCACTCTAGCGGGGGCCTACGAGCAGTACTTC,CASSTLAGAYEQYF
12,TRBJ1-2,.,TRBV5-1,.,TGCGCCAGCAGCTTACCCCACGGGGGCTACACCTTC,CASSLPHGGYTF
14,TRBJ1-2,.,TRBV6-5,.,TGTGCCAGCAGTTCTCCGGCAGAGGGTTATGGCTACACCTTC,CASSSPAEGYGYTF
18,TRBJ1-1,.,TRBV19,.,TGTGCCAGTAGTATTATGGTGATAACAGGACAGATGAACACTGAAGCTTTCTTT,CASSIMVITGQMNTEAFF
12,TRBJ1-1,.,TRBV7-9,.,TGTGCCAGCAGCTTAGTACTGGCTGAAGCTTTCTTT,CASSLVLAEAFF
18,TRBJ1-5,TRBD1,TRBV5-1,.,TGCGCCAGCAGCTTGGGGTCCTCAGGGGGCAGCGGCAATCAGCCCCAGCATTTT,CASSLGSSGGSGNQPQHF
15,TRBJ1-1,TRBD1,TRBV12-5,.,TGTGCTAGTTCAACAGGGGTGTCTTGGCGCACTGAAGCTTTCTTT,CASSTGVSWRTEAFF
16,TRBJ2-3,TRBD2,TRBV5-6,.,TGTGCCAGCAGCTTACTAGCGGGGGATTACACAGATACGCAGTATTTT,CASSLLAGDYTDTQYF
13,TRBJ2-2,.,TRBV2,.,TGTGCCAGCAGTGAAGTCGTCGCCGGGGAGCTGTTTTTT,CASSEVVAGELFF
15,TRBJ1-3,TRBD1,TRBV7-8,.,TGTGCCAGCAGCTCGGGGACAGTCTCTGGAAACACCATATATTTT,CASSSGTVSGNTIYF
19,TRBJ1-3,.,TRBV7-8,.,TGTGCCAGCAGCTTTCTCGGGTTAAGGACGGGGTCTTCTGGAAACACCATATATTTT,CASSFLGLRTGSSGNTIYF
17,TRBJ2-2,TRBD2,TRBV10-3,.,TGTGCCATCAGTCGAGGGACTAGCGGGGGCCCTGCCGGGGAGCTGTTTTTT,CAISRGTSGGPAGELFF
14,TRBJ1-1,.,TRBV6-5,.,TGTGCCAGCAGCGTATTTGGCGGGAACACTGAAGCTTTCTTT,CASSVFGGNTEAFF
14,TRBJ1-1,.,TRBV19,.,TGTGCCAGTACGCCTTTCCAGACAAGGACTGAAGCTTTCTTT,CASTPFQTRTEAFF
14,TRBJ1-2,.,TRBV18,.,TGTGCCAGCTCACCAGGCAGGATAATCGATGGCTACACCTTC,CASSPGRIIDGYTF
17,TRBJ1-2,.,TRBV19,once,TGTGCCAGTAGTATTATCTCCCGGTGGGGGCGCGACTATGGCTACACCTTC,CASSIISRWGRDYGYTF
16,TRBJ2-7,TRBD2,TRBV28,.,TGTGCCAGCAGTCCCGGGACTAGCGGGAACTCCTACGAGCAGTACTTC,CASSPGTSGNSYEQYF
15,TRBJ1-4,TRBD1,TRBV28,.,TGTGCCAGCAGTGAACCACAGGGGGGTCCTGAAAAACTGTTTTTT,CASSEPQGGPEKLFF
15,TRBJ2-1,.,TRBV6-5,.,TGTGCCAGCAGTTACGGTTCGGGAGTCTACAATGAGCAGTTCTTC,CASSYGSGVYNEQFF
15,TRBJ2-5,TRBD1,TRBV7-2,.,TGTGCCAGCAGCCCCGGGGACAGGGGACAAGAGACCCAGTACTTC,CASSPGDRGQETQYF
15,TRBJ2-7,.,TRBV28,.,TGTGCCAGCAGTCCTCAGGGGACAAACTCCTACGAGCAGTACTTC,CASSPQGTNSYEQYF
14,TRBJ1-2,TRBD1,TRBV10-3,.,TGTGCCATAGGGACAGGGGCCTCTTACTATGGCTACACCTTC,CAIGTGASYYGYTF